This TCR beta chain comes out of a study of radiation and T cells in renal cell carcinoma. Time point defined: blood 2 weeks post-SBRT. Treatment: 15 Gy SBRT to primary tumor, nephrectomy 4 weeks later. Points from the study as a whole: Top tumor clonotypes rose in blood 2 weeks post-radiation, then contracted.

This clone was seen a few times. Its cognate antigen is unknown. CDR3 length equals 14 residues. The V and J ends lost 4 bases and 6 bases respectively, with 13 bases between them. The germline V gene encodes CDR1 MDHEN and CDR2 SYDVKM. This table comes from immunoSEQ multiplex PCR, and its TCRdb copy is limited to in-frame clones, with some not included. The sample records 120,000 or so clones, around 80% being singletons. This chain links TRBV28 with TRBJ1-5, with D uncertain. Specimen: blood, collected from a patient whose treatment included radiotherapy and nephrectomy. This TCR was sampled from a man in his forties or fifties with renal cell carcinoma. CDR3 sequence (DNA): TGTGCCAGCAGTTCCCCAGAGGGCGCTCAGCCCCAGCATTTT. As protein: CASSSPEGAQPQHF.